This T cell receptor beta chain was identified in a study of siplizumab effects on memory and regulatory T cells. Turning to this clone: Other DNA sequences from this sample encode an identical CDR3 as well.

Germline lookup yields CDR1 KGHSH and CDR2 LQKENI. The V gene lost 3 bases and the J gene lost 2 bases, with 7 bases spanning the gap. There are 13 residues in the CDR3. Sequencing was performed with immunoSEQ multiplex PCR; in TCRdb, only in-frame clones are kept and a portion is missing. The table lists approximately 98,000 clones, about 95% of them singletons. This chain joins TRBV18 and TRBJ2-5; D remains ambiguous. The specimen sequenced was non-Treg CD4+ T cells sorted from blood. The clonotype comes from a human donor in good health. The DNA for the CDR3 is TGTGCCAGCTCACCTGGGCAGCAAGAGACCCAGTACTTC. This codes for CASSPGQQETQYF.